The sequence of this TCR beta chain was determined in a study of T cell responses to AZD1222 COVID-19 vaccine. Per the germline V gene, CDR1 is SGHDT and CDR2 is YYEEEE. V trimming: 4 bases; J trimming: 10 bases; junction bases outside the gene matches: 7. The CDR3 runs 13 residues. TCRdb keeps only in-frame clones here, not all; method: immunoSEQ multiplex PCR. The data contain about 130,000 clones, 85% to 95% of them singletons. V is TRBV5-6 and J is TRBJ2-1, with TRBD2 matching 8 bases. The sample consisted of peripheral blood, taken on day 0 of AZD1222 vaccination. This clonotype was sampled from an adult in good health. CDR3 protein: CASSPRLAREQFF. The CDR3 nucleotides are TGTGCCAGCAGCCCTAGACTAGCGAGAGAGCAGTTCTTC. Filled out from reference TRBV5-6 and TRBJ2-1, the complete variable domain reads DAGVTQSPTHLIKTRGQQVTLRCSPKSGHDTVSWYQQALGQGPQFIFQYYEEEERQRGNFPDRFSGHQFPNYSSELNVNALLLGDSALYLCASSPRLAREQFFGPGTRLTVL.